The source of this T cell receptor beta chain is a study of blood T cell repertoires in COVID-19. V was pared by 5 bases and J by 3 bases, with 9 bases between. The CDR3 is made up of 13 amino acids. Germline assignment: CDR1 SGHRS and CDR2 YFSETQ. Method: immunoSEQ multiplex PCR; TCRdb's copy keeps in-frame clones and lacks some. The repertoire holds about 85,000 clones, with about 86% as singletons. Sequencing was performed on peripheral blood. The gene calls are TRBV5-1 and TRBJ2-1, with TRBD2 as a possible D gene (5 bases). The receptor was isolated from a woman at least 80 years old with acute or convalescent COVID-19. This CDR3 reads CASSSDFYNEQFF. The CDR3 DNA reads TGCGCCAGCAGTTCGGACTTCTACAATGAGCAGTTCTTC.